Given below is one TCR beta chain in context. The antigen is not known. Sorted T cells were CFSE-labeled and cultured five to six days with allogeneic regulatory or mature dendritic cells at 1:10. Naive CD45RA+ and memory CD45RO+ CD4+ or CD8+ T cells were FACS-sorted. Measured with immunoSEQ multiplex PCR; TCRdb has only the in-frame clones, and not every one. The sample holds approximately 22,000 clones, approximately 85% seen once. Germline assignment: CDR1 MNHEY and CDR2 SMNVEV (reference sequence). This CDR3 has 14 amino acids. V shed 4 bases and J 5 bases; nucleotides not matched to a gene: 3. These data originate in a study of regulatory dendritic cells for organ transplantation.

The chain employs TRBV27 and TRBJ2-2; 8 nucleotides line up with TRBD2. The source is a human donor in good health. The sample taken for sequencing was naive CD4+ T cells from blood cultured with regulatory dendritic cells. Subset given: CD45RA+ naive T cells. CDR3: CASSSTGGTGELFF. CDR3 coding DNA: TGTGCCAGCAGTTCCACGGGGGGGACCGGGGAGCTGTTTTTT.